This TCR beta chain was sequenced in a study of vaccination and CD4 T cells after COVID-19. About the research overall: Nasal swab PCR detected SARS-CoV-2 in convalescent patients; eight to ten had mild disease, one severe. Stimulation of the cells used overlapping spike peptide pools from SARS-CoV-2 and from the common cold coronaviruses HCoV-NL63, HCoV-OC43 and HCoV-229E. Findings of the study overall: Within the convalescent patients, spike mono-reactivity was found in 304 of 307 vaccine-specific clones.

To note about this clonotype: Its antigen is unidentified.

Treatment given: approximately nine-day PBMC culture with coronavirus spike peptide pools or control peptides (ViraFEST assay). Once cultured about 10 days, CD4+ T cells underwent isolation by negative selection. The Oncomine TCR Beta short-read assay was applied to DNA of cultured CD4+ T cells. TCRdb used MiXCR to reprocess the PCR reads, holding one entry per CDR3 protein. The data contain approximately 9,000 distinct CDR3 sequences, 45% to 50% of them singletons. CDR1 is GTSNPN and CDR2 is SVGIG in the germline V gene (reference sequence). The V and J ends lost 3 bases and 9 bases respectively, with 8 bases between them. This CDR3 is 11 amino acids long.

The clonotype comes from a human donor who had recovered from COVID-19. The chain has TRBV30 and TRBJ2-2; D gene ambiguous. The sample taken for sequencing was CD4+ T cells from blood, cultured in vitro. As DNA, the CDR3 is TGTGCCTGGAGATACGGCAGGGAGCTGTTTTTT. Residues: CAWRYGRELFF.